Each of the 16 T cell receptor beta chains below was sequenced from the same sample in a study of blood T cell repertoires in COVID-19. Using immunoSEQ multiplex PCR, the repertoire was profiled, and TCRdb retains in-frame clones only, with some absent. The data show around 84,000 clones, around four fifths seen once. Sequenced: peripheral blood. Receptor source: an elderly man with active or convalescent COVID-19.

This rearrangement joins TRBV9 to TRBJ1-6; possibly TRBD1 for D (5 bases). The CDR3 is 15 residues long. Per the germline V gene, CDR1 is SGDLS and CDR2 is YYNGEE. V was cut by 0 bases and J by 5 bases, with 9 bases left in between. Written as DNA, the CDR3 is TGTGCCAGCAGCGTAGGGGGCCAAGATAATTCACCCCTCCACTTT. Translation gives CASSVGGQDNSPLHF.

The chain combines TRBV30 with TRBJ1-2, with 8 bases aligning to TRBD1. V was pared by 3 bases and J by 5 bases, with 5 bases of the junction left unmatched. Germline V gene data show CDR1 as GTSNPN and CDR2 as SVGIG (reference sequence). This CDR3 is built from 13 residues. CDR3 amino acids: CAWRRQGIYGYTF. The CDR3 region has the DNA TGTGCCTGGAGGAGACAGGGGATATATGGCTACACCTTC.

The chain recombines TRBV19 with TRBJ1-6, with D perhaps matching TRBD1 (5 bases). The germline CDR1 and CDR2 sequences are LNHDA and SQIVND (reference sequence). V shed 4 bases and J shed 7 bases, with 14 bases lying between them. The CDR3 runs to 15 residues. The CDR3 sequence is CASSSSGYRNSPLHF. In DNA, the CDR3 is TGTGCCAGTAGTAGCTCAGGGTACCGGAATTCACCCCTCCACTTT.

The CDR3 DNA is TGTGCCAGCACTGATAGAGGTACTGAAGCTTTCTTT. The encoded protein is CASTDRGTEAFF. J is TRBJ1-1 and V is TRBV3-1 (or the pseudogene TRBV3-2), with D unresolved. CDR3 length: 12 residues. Germline CDR1 LGHDT, CDR2 YNNKEL (reference sequence). V lost 7 bases and J 5 bases, leaving 11 bases between the germline ends.

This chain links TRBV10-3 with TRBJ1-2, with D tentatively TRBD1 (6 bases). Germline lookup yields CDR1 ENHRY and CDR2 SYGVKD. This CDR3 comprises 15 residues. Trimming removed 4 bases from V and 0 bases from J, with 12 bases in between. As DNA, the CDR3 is TGTGCCATCAGTGTTGAAGGGGGTACTAACTATGGCTACACCTTC. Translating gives CAISVEGGTNYGYTF.

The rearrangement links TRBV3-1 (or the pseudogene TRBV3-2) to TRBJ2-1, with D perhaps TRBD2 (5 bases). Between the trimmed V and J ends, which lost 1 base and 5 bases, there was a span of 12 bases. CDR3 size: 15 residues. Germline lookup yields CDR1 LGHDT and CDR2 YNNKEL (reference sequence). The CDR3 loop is CASSQGRGLHNEQFF. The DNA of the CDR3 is TGTGCCAGCAGCCAAGGGCGCGGGCTTCACAATGAGCAGTTCTTC.

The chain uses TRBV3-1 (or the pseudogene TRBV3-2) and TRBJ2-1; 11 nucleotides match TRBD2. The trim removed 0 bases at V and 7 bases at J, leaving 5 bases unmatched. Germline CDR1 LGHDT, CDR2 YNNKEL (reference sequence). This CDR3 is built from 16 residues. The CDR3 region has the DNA TGTGCCAGCAGCCAAGATATGACTAGCGGGAAAAATGAGCAGTTCTTC. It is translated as CASSQDMTSGKNEQFF.

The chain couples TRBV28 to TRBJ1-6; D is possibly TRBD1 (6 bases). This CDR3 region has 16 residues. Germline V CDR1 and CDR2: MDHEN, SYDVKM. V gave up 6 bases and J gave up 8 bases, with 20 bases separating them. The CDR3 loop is CASRPSVGGVYSPLHF. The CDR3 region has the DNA TGTGCCAGCAGACCGAGCGTAGGGGGGGTGTATTCACCCCTCCACTTT.

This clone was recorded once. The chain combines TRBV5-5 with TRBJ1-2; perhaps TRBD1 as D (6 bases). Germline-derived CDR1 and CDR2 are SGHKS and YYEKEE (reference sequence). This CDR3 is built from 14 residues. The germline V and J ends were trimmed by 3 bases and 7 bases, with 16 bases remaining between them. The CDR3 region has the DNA TGTGCCAGCAGCTGGGAGCGGGGGCAAGGTGGCTACACCTTC. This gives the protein CASSWERGQGGYTF. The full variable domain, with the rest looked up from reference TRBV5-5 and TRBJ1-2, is DAGVTQSPTHLIKTRGQQVTLRCSPISGHKSVSWYQQVLGQGPQFIFQYYEKEERGRGNFPDRFSARQFPNYSSELNVNALLLGDSALYLCASSWERGQGGYTFGSGTRLTVV.

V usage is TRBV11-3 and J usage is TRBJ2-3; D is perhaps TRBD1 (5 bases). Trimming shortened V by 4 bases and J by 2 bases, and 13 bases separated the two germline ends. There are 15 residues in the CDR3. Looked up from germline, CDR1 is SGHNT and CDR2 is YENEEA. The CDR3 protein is CASSSKTDITDTQYF. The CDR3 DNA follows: TGTGCCAGCAGCTCGAAGACAGATATCACAGATACGCAGTATTTT.

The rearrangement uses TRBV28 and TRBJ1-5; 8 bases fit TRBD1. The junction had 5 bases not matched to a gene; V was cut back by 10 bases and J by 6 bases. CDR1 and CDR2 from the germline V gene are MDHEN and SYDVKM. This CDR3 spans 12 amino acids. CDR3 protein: CATTTGGQPQHF. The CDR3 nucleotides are TGTGCCACAACCACAGGGGGTCAGCCCCAGCATTTT.

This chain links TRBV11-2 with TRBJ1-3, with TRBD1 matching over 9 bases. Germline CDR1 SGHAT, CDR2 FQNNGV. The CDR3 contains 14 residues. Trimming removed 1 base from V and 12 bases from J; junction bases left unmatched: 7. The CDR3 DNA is TGTGCCAGCAGCTTAGCCGGGACAGGGAATTACATATATTTT. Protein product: CASSLAGTGNYIYF.

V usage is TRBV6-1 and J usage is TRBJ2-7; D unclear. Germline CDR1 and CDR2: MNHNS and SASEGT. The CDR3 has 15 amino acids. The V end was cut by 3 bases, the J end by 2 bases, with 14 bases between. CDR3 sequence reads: CASSDPGTPTYEQYV. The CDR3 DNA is TGTGCCAGCAGTGACCCGGGTACTCCAACCTACGAGCAGTACGTC.

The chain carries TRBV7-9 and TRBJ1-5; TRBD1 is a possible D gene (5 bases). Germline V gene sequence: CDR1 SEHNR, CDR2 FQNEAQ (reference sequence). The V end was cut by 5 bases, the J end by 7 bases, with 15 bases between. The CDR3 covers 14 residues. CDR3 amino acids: CASSPWGERQPQHF. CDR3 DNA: TGTGCCAGCAGCCCGTGGGGGGAGCGGCAGCCCCAGCATTTT.

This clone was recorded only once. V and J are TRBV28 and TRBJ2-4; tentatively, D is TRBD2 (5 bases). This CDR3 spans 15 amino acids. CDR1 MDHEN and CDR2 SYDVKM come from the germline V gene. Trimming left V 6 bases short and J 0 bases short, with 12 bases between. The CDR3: CASSPLGLAKNIQYF. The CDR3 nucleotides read TGTGCCAGCAGCCCCCTCGGACTAGCCAAAAACATTCAGTACTTC.

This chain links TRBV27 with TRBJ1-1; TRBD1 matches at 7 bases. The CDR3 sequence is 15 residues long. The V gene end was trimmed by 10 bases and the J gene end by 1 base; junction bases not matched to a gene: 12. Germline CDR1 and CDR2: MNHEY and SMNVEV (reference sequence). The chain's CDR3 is CATRRGGQTNTEAFF. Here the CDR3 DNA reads TGTGCCACCCGACGGGGGGGACAGACGAACACTGAAGCTTTCTTT.